These 27 T cell receptor beta chains came from one sample sequenced in a study of shared clonotypes between healthy human individuals. The method was immunoSEQ multiplex PCR; TCRdb's version includes in-frame clones alone and lacks a portion of them. The repertoire includes about 2.4 million clones, about 92% of them detected once, and roughly 0.14% sits in the top ten. The sample consisted of naive CD4+ T cells sorted from blood. Subset here: CD45RA+ positively selected. These receptor sequences come from a man in his late teens or twenties in good health.

The chain links TRBV9 to TRBJ2-5; 9 bases align to TRBD1. Germline assignment: CDR1 SGDLS and CDR2 YYNGEE. The length of the CDR3 is 15 residues. J lost 4 bases, V lost 2 bases, and 6 bases had no gene match. CDR3 in DNA: TGTGCCAGCAGCGTCCCCGGGACAGGGACAGAGACCCAGTACTTC. It translates to CASSVPGTGTETQYF.

The V and J genes are TRBV6-5 and TRBJ2-5; 8 positions agree with TRBD2. CDR1 MNHEY and CDR2 SVGAGI come from the germline V gene. V trimming: 8 bases; J trimming: 1 base; junction bases outside the gene matches: 6. The CDR3 is 14 amino acids. CDR3 nucleotides: TGTGCCAGCCGGGGCGCGGGGGGCCAAGAGACCCAGTACTTC. Its translation: CASRGAGGQETQYF.

The CDR3 DNA sequence: TGTGCCAGCAGTCGCGGGGGACAGGGTAGTGGGGGCTACACCTTC. Translating it yields CASSRGGQGSGGYTF. The chain joins TRBV6-5 to TRBJ1-2, with TRBD1 matching 9 bases. Trimming removed 5 bases from V and 8 bases from J; junction bases left unmatched: 12. The CDR3 totals 15 residues. Germline CDR1 reads MNHEY; CDR2 reads SVGAGI.

The rearrangement joins TRBV9 to TRBJ1-6; 7 bases are a match to TRBD1. The length of the CDR3 is 16 residues. CDR1 is SGDLS, CDR2 YYNGEE, per germline. V trimming: 1 base; J trimming: 6 bases; junction bases outside the gene matches: 7. The CDR3 region is CASSVQGVGSNSPLHF. The CDR3 region has the DNA TGTGCCAGCAGCGTACAGGGGGTAGGTTCTAATTCACCCCTCCACTTT. The complete variable domain, with remaining parts taken from reference TRBV9 and TRBJ1-6, reads DSGVTQTPKHLITATGQRVTLRCSPRSGDLSVYWYQQSLDQGLQFLIQYYNGEERAKGNILERFSAQQFPDLHSELNLSSLELGDSALYFCASSVQGVGSNSPLHFGNGTRLTVT.

The chain couples TRBV2 to TRBJ2-1; D perhaps matches TRBD1 (5 bases). CDR1 is SNHLY, CDR2 FYNNEI, per germline. This CDR3 has 15 residues. V lost 6 bases, J lost 3 bases, and 15 bases lay in between. CDR3 residues: CASSTQGWGYNEQFF. Here the CDR3 DNA reads TGTGCCAGCAGCACCCAGGGCTGGGGCTACAATGAGCAGTTCTTC.

This clone has a single count. V is TRBV28 and J is TRBJ2-7, with D perhaps TRBD1 (6 bases). The germline V gene has CDR1 MDHEN and CDR2 SYDVKM. The ends were cut back, 6 bases at V and 3 bases at J, with 18 bases in the middle. CDR3 length: 15 amino acids. CDR3 sequence (DNA): TGTGCCAGCAGCATGGGCCCAGGACAGCGCTACGAGCAGTACTTC. Translation gives CASSMGPGQRYEQYF.

The chain has TRBV11-2 and TRBJ2-3, with 11 bases aligning to TRBD2. Germline CDR1 SGHAT, CDR2 FQNNGV. J gave up 1 base and V 5 bases, and 2 bases lay outside the gene matches. This CDR3 is built from 15 residues. CDR3 nucleotide sequence: TGTGCCAGCAGCGGGGGACTAGCGGGCACAGATACGCAGTATTTT. It is translated as CASSGGLAGTDTQYF.

CDR3 bases: TGTGCCAGCAGCTTTCCAGGGAATTCACCCCTCCACTTT. Translating it yields CASSFPGNSPLHF. The rearrangement links TRBV5-4 to TRBJ1-6; TRBD1 might be the D (5 bases). Trimming shortened V by 2 bases and J by 7 bases, and 7 bases separated the two germline ends. This CDR3 spans 13 amino acids. The germline gives CDR1 SGHNT, CDR2 YYREEE (reference sequence).

This clone has only one observation. The J gene is TRBJ1-1, the V gene TRBV19; no firm D call. The CDR3 is 13 residues long. Between the trimmed V and J ends, which lost 11 bases and 4 bases, there was a span of 17 bases. Germline assignment: CDR1 LNHDA and CDR2 SQIVND (reference sequence). DNA of the CDR3: TGTGCCTCTTTCCCGGAGTGGGGCACTGAAGCTTTCTTT. Its translation is CASFPEWGTEAFF. Complete variable domain (other parts from reference TRBV19 and TRBJ1-1): DGGITQSPKYLFRKEGQNVTLSCEQNLNHDAMYWYRQDPGQGLRLIYYSQIVNDFQKGDIAEGYSVSREKKESFPLTVTSAQKNPTAFYLCASFPEWGTEAFFGQGTRLTVV.

CDR3 residues: CASSPRGLAKYNEQFF. CDR3 nucleotides: TGTGCCAGCAGCCCCCGTGGACTAGCGAAATACAATGAGCAGTTCTTC. This chain uses TRBV9 with TRBJ2-1, with TRBD2 matching over 9 bases. Germline CDR1 SGDLS, CDR2 YYNGEE. CDR3 length: 16 amino acids. The V segment lost 4 bases and the J segment 4 bases; nucleotides outside the gene matches: 9. Full variable domain (outside the CDR3, taken from reference TRBV9 and TRBJ2-1): DSGVTQTPKHLITATGQRVTLRCSPRSGDLSVYWYQQSLDQGLQFLIQYYNGEERAKGNILERFSAQQFPDLHSELNLSSLELGDSALYFCASSPRGLAKYNEQFFGPGTRLTVL.

This clone came up once. The gene calls are TRBV18 and TRBJ2-1; D is undetermined. The CDR3 has 15 amino acids. V lost 3 bases and J 0 bases, leaving 9 bases between the germline ends. Germline values: CDR1 KGHSH, CDR2 LQKENI. The CDR3 nucleotides read TGTGCCAGCTCACCCCAGGACGTCTCCTACAATGAGCAGTTCTTC. Its protein is CASSPQDVSYNEQFF.

With regard to this clone: The same CDR3 can be traced to other DNA sequences in this sample. V and J are TRBV5-1 and TRBJ1-1; D remains ambiguous. V was trimmed by 2 bases and J by 0 bases, leaving 8 bases between them. Germline V lookup: CDR1 SGHRS, CDR2 YFSETQ. This CDR3 has 14 amino acids. CDR3 residues: CASSLRGMNTEAFF. CDR3 nucleotide sequence: TGCGCCAGCAGCTTAAGAGGGATGAACACTGAAGCTTTCTTT.

The gene calls are TRBV5-8 and TRBJ2-7; D gene unclear. The CDR3 sequence is 13 residues long. Trimming stripped 0 bases from V and 6 bases from J, with 10 bases between. CDR1 SGHTS and CDR2 YDEGEE come from the germline V gene. The CDR3 spells CASSLVGPGEQYF. The CDR3 nucleotides read TGTGCCAGCAGCTTGGTGGGCCCCGGCGAGCAGTACTTC.

V is TRBV25-1 and J is TRBJ2-7; D is unclear. V dropped 1 base and J dropped 3 bases, with 4 bases sitting between them. Germline V gives CDR1 MGHDK, CDR2 SYGVNS. This CDR3 region has 12 residues. Written as DNA, the CDR3 is TGTGCCAGCAGTGAATTTGGCTACGAGCAGTACTTC. It encodes CASSEFGYEQYF.

This chain links TRBV25-1 with TRBJ1-1; D perhaps matches TRBD1 (6 bases). The germline V and J ends were trimmed by 8 bases and 0 bases, with 10 bases remaining between them. The CDR3 extends over 13 amino acids. CDR1 and CDR2 (germline): MGHDK, SYGVNS. CDR3 bases: TGTGCCAGCTTGGACAGAGTGAACACTGAAGCTTTCTTT. This codes for CASLDRVNTEAFF.

Of note for this clone: One end of the junction fails to match germline, which may point to a read error. V usage is TRBV2 and J usage is TRBJ1-4; D is uncertain. Germline loops: CDR1 SNHLY, CDR2 FYNNEI. CDR3 length equals 13 residues. Written as DNA, the CDR3 is TGTGCGTACAGTATAGTGACTAAAGAAAAACTGTTTTTT. It encodes CAYSIVTKEKLFF.

The chain joins TRBV9 to TRBJ1-2, with D unresolved. The germline V gene encodes CDR1 SGDLS and CDR2 YYNGEE. V was cut by 2 bases and J by 4 bases, with 12 bases left in between. CDR3 size: 14 residues. As DNA, the CDR3 is TGTGCCAGCAGCGTGGCCCCCTCGGGCTATGGCTACACCTTC. Protein product: CASSVAPSGYGYTF. The entire variable domain, with the rest obtained from reference TRBV9 and TRBJ1-2, is as follows: DSGVTQTPKHLITATGQRVTLRCSPRSGDLSVYWYQQSLDQGLQFLIQYYNGEERAKGNILERFSAQQFPDLHSELNLSSLELGDSALYFCASSVAPSGYGYTFGSGTRLTVV.

The chain recombines TRBV10-3 with TRBJ1-3; maybe TRBD1 (5 bases). The CDR3 extends over 16 amino acids. In germline, CDR1 is ENHRY, CDR2 SYGVKD. V lost 4 bases and J 2 bases, leaving 15 bases between the germline ends. Written as DNA, the CDR3 is TGTGCCATCAGTGGTGGGGGGTCGAAAGCTGGAAACACCATATATTTT. It is translated as CAISGGGSKAGNTIYF.

The gene calls are TRBV5-6 and TRBJ2-7; 7 positions agree with TRBD2. Germline assignment: CDR1 SGHDT and CDR2 YYEEEE. The CDR3 has 15 amino acids. V lost 0 bases, J lost 3 bases, and 6 bases stayed unmatched. This CDR3 is CASSLGGTTVYEQYF. For the CDR3, the DNA is TGTGCCAGCAGCTTGGGGGGGACTACCGTCTACGAGCAGTACTTC.

This chain uses TRBV29-1 with TRBJ2-1, with D maybe TRBD1 (6 bases). Germline CDR1 reads SQVTM; CDR2 reads ANQGSEA. The CDR3 runs 14 residues. V lost 6 bases and J 6 bases, leaving 18 bases between the germline ends. CDR3 sequence reads: CSVNAPGHTNEQFF. DNA for the CDR3: TGCAGCGTGAACGCTCCGGGACACACCAATGAGCAGTTCTTC.

A word on this clone: This sample also contains other DNA sequences that code for the same CDR3. This chain links TRBV9 with TRBJ1-2; 8 nucleotides match TRBD1. Germline lookup yields CDR1 SGDLS and CDR2 YYNGEE. With 4 bases clipped from V and 3 bases from J, the junction kept 5 bases outside the gene matches. The CDR3 is 14 amino acids. CDR3 nucleotide sequence: TGTGCCAGCAGCCTAGACAGGGGTGACTATGGCTACACCTTC. It encodes CASSLDRGDYGYTF.

As DNA, the CDR3 is TGCAGCGTCCAGACTCACTCGGGCTACGAGCAGTACTTC. This codes for CSVQTHSGYEQYF. The rearrangement joins TRBV29-1 to TRBJ2-7; no firm D call. V gave up 6 bases and J gave up 3 bases, with 15 bases separating them. The germline V gene encodes CDR1 SQVTM and CDR2 ANQGSEA. This CDR3 region has 13 residues.

The chain joins TRBV7-9 to TRBJ1-5; possibly TRBD1 for D (6 bases). This CDR3 contains 14 residues. Trimming took off 5 bases at V and 10 bases at J, with 18 bases between the two ends. Germline-derived CDR1 and CDR2 are SEHNR and FQNEAQ (reference sequence). As DNA, the CDR3 is TGTGCCAGCAGCCATCTAGGGGGAATCAGCCCCCAGCATTTT. The encoded protein is CASSHLGGISPQHF.

J is TRBJ2-7 and V is TRBV14, with no clear D. The CDR3 contains 13 residues. V lost 4 bases to trimming and J lost 3 bases, with 10 bases between them. Germline V gene lookup returns CDR1 SGHDN and CDR2 FVKESK. This CDR3 is CASSLLGVYEQYF. CDR3 sequence (DNA): TGTGCCAGCAGCCTGTTAGGAGTCTACGAGCAGTACTTC.

This clone appeared a single time. This chain links TRBV5-5 with TRBJ1-5, with TRBD1 matching 9 bases. Germline V lookup: CDR1 SGHKS, CDR2 YYEKEE (reference sequence). The CDR3 runs 15 residues. The V gene end was trimmed by 0 bases and the J gene end by 7 bases; junction bases not matched to a gene: 5. As DNA, the CDR3 is TGTGCCAGCAGCTTGGACAGGGGGCGAGAGCAGCCCCAGCATTTT. Protein: CASSLDRGREQPQHF. The full variable domain, in which reference TRBV5-5 and TRBJ1-5 provide the parts outside the CDR3, is DAGVTQSPTHLIKTRGQQVTLRCSPISGHKSVSWYQQVLGQGPQFIFQYYEKEERGRGNFPDRFSARQFPNYSSELNVNALLLGDSALYLCASSLDRGREQPQHFGDGTRLSIL.

V is TRBV6-5 and J is TRBJ2-3; D might be TRBD1 (5 bases). V lost 2 bases to trimming and J lost 11 bases, with 14 bases between them. There are 13 residues in the CDR3. The germline V gene encodes CDR1 MNHEY and CDR2 SVGAGI. Here the CDR3 DNA reads TGTGCCAGCAGTTACGCCGACAGAAAGATGCAGTATTTT. It codes for CASSYADRKMQYF.

V gene TRBV19 combines with J gene TRBJ2-3, with D unresolved. The germline gives CDR1 LNHDA, CDR2 SQIVND (reference sequence). Trimming removed 5 bases at V and 6 bases at J, with 15 bases between. The CDR3 is made up of 14 amino acids. CDR3 sequence: CASSPGPRRDTQYF. DNA for the CDR3: TGTGCCAGTAGTCCTGGCCCCCGACGGGATACGCAGTATTTT.